One and the same sample provided the 30 T cell receptor beta chains below, sequenced in a study of beta chain features in type 1 diabetes. Expressed TCRB transcripts were sequenced after all isolated RNA was converted to cDNA. Data came from immunoSEQ multiplex PCR; TCRdb stores just in-frame clones and leaves some out. Of around 330,000 clones listed, approximately 11% were seen once; the top ten hold roughly 0.016%. The sample comprised naive CD4+ T cells from blood. These receptors were taken from a woman in her twenties or thirties in good health.

The table lists this clone with a few counts. This chain uses TRBV7-2 with TRBJ2-7, with 8 bases lining up with TRBD2. The trim removed 5 bases at V and 1 base at J, leaving 7 bases unmatched. The CDR3 covers 15 residues. CDR1 and CDR2 from the germline V gene are SGHTA and FQGNSA. In DNA, the CDR3 is TGTGCCAGCAGCCTTGGACTAGCTAGATCCTACGAGCAGTACTTC. It is translated as CASSLGLARSYEQYF. The full variable domain, its missing parts supplied by reference TRBV7-2 and TRBJ2-7, is GAGVSQSPSNKVTEKGKDVELRCDPISGHTALYWYRQSLGQGLEFLIYFQGNSAPDKSGLPSDRFSAERTGGSVSTLTIQRTQQEDSAVYLCASSLGLARSYEQYFGPGTRLTVT.

This clone was seen more than once but under ten times. The V and J genes are TRBV25-1 and TRBJ2-3; perhaps TRBD2 as D (5 bases). This CDR3 has 15 residues. V lost 3 bases and J lost 0, with 10 bases in between. Germline CDR1 reads MGHDK; CDR2 reads SYGVNS. DNA for the CDR3: TGTGCCAGCAGTGAGGCCCGGGGTAGCACAGATACGCAGTATTTT. Protein: CASSEARGSTDTQYF. The full variable domain, in which reference TRBV25-1 and TRBJ2-3 provide the parts outside the CDR3, is EADIYQTPRYLVIGTGKKITLECSQTMGHDKMYWYQQDPGMELHLIHYSYGVNSTEKGDLSSESTVSRIRTEHFPLTLESARPSHTSQYLCASSEARGSTDTQYFGPGTRLTVL.

The chain links TRBV27 to TRBJ2-1, with D maybe TRBD2 (6 bases). The germline CDR1 and CDR2 sequences are MNHEY and SMNVEV (reference sequence). The CDR3 sequence is 15 residues long. V shed 4 bases and J shed 10 bases, with 20 bases lying between them. The CDR3 loop is CASSSGLLRGWEQFF. CDR3 in DNA: TGTGCCAGCAGTTCGGGACTCCTCCGGGGGTGGGAGCAGTTCTTC.

In this sample, this clone turned up a few times. J is TRBJ2-7 and V is TRBV15; 7 bases are a match to TRBD2. The germline CDR1 and CDR2 sequences are LNHNV and YYDKDF (reference sequence). J lost 3 bases, V lost 0 bases, and 8 bases had no gene match. CDR3 length: 16 residues. In nucleotides, the CDR3 is TGTGCCACCAGCAGAGACTCGTGGGGGGGGAACTACGAGCAGTACTTC. Translating it yields CATSRDSWGGNYEQYF.

In this sample, this clone turned up a few times. This chain connects TRBV5-1 to TRBJ2-3; D is uncertain. The V gene's germline CDR1 is SGHRS and CDR2 YFSETQ. Trimming pared 0 bases from V and 2 bases from J, leaving 7 bases between. This CDR3 has 14 amino acids. CDR3 DNA: TGCGCCAGCAGCTTGGCCATTGTCACAGATACGCAGTATTTT. Its protein is CASSLAIVTDTQYF.

This clone came up a few times. In DNA form, the CDR3 reads TGTGCCAGCAGCGCGACAATCACCTACGAGCAGTACTTC. This codes for CASSATITYEQYF. J is TRBJ2-7 and V is TRBV6-5; D is uncertain. CDR3 size: 13 residues. The V and J ends lost 6 bases and 2 bases respectively, with 11 bases between them. CDR1 is MNHEY, CDR2 SVGAGI, per germline.

This clone was counted a few times. The CDR3 DNA is TGTGCCAGCAGCTCGACTAGCGGGTTCACAGATACGCAGTATTTT. Encoded protein: CASSSTSGFTDTQYF. The chain combines TRBV7-3 with TRBJ2-3; TRBD2 matches at 10 bases. Germline-derived CDR1 and CDR2 are SGHTA and FQGTGA. CDR3 length: 15 amino acids. J gave up 2 bases and V 4 bases, and 3 bases lay outside the gene matches.

The V call is TRBV9, the J call TRBJ2-7; 11 nucleotides align to TRBD2. Trimming removed 4 bases from V and 1 base from J; junction bases left unmatched: 7. The CDR3 covers 16 residues. The germline CDR1 and CDR2 sequences are SGDLS and YYNGEE. The CDR3 nucleotides are TGTGCCAGCAGCCCCATAGCGGGAGGGTTGTCCTACGAGCAGTACTTC. Translating it yields CASSPIAGGLSYEQYF. Together with reference TRBV9 and TRBJ2-7, the CDR3 gives the full variable domain: DSGVTQTPKHLITATGQRVTLRCSPRSGDLSVYWYQQSLDQGLQFLIQYYNGEERAKGNILERFSAQQFPDLHSELNLSSLELGDSALYFCASSPIAGGLSYEQYFGPGTRLTVT.

This clone was seen more than once but under ten times. V is TRBV21-1 and J is TRBJ2-1; TRBD2, the table's D call, was not compared with the DNA. TRBV21-1 is listed as a pseudogene. CDR3 length: 15 residues. Here the CDR3 reads CASLRRREGRNEQFF. CDR3 nucleotides: TGTGCCAGCCTTAGGAGACGGGAGGGCCGCAATGAGCAGTTCTTC.

This clone occurred a few times. The chain joins TRBV18 to TRBJ2-3; D is uncertain. Germline V CDR1 and CDR2: KGHSH, LQKENI. This CDR3 has 17 amino acids. V lost 0 bases to trimming and J lost 1 base, with 14 bases between them. CDR3 protein: CASSPPTAQLRTDTQYF. The DNA of the CDR3 is TGTGCCAGCTCACCACCGACCGCACAGCTCCGCACAGATACGCAGTATTTT.

This clone appeared a few times. J is TRBJ1-2 and V is TRBV27; the match to TRBD1 covers 10 bases. Germline V gene sequence: CDR1 MNHEY, CDR2 SMNVEV (reference sequence). V lost 3 bases and J lost 7; bases outside the gene matches: 8. The CDR3 extends over 15 amino acids. The CDR3: CASSFDRQGALGYTF. For the CDR3, the DNA is TGTGCCAGCAGTTTTGATAGACAGGGGGCTCTTGGCTACACCTTC.

The CDR3 reads CSASLADIQYF. CDR3 DNA: TGCAGTGCTAGTTTGGCGGACATTCAGTACTTC. The chain is built from TRBV20-1 and TRBJ2-4, with unresolved D. CDR3 length equals 11 residues. Looked up from germline, CDR1 is DFQATT and CDR2 is SNEGSKA (reference sequence). V dropped 3 bases and J dropped 8 bases, with 8 bases sitting between them.

The chain carries TRBV7-9 and TRBJ2-6; possibly TRBD2 for D (5 bases). CDR1 and CDR2 (germline): SEHNR, FQNEAQ (reference sequence). The V end was cut by 0 bases, the J end by 2 bases, with 8 bases between. CDR3 length: 16 amino acids. This CDR3 reads CASSLARATGANVLTF. The CDR3 coding sequence is TGTGCCAGCAGCTTAGCGAGGGCGACTGGGGCCAACGTCCTGACTTTC.

A few counts support this clone. The rearrangement links TRBV7-9 to TRBJ2-2; the D is unclear. CDR1 SEHNR and CDR2 FQNEAQ come from the germline V gene (reference sequence). The CDR3 loop spans 12 amino acids. V lost 6 bases and J 2 bases, leaving 4 bases between the germline ends. Here the CDR3 reads CASSTNTGELFF. The CDR3, as DNA: TGTGCCAGCAGTACAAACACCGGGGAGCTGTTTTTT.

This clone was counted only a few times. This chain connects TRBV4-1 to TRBJ1-2, with D perhaps TRBD1 (5 bases). V lost 2 bases and J 6 bases, leaving 19 bases between the germline ends. The CDR3 totals 16 residues. Germline V gene sequence: CDR1 MGHRA, CDR2 YSYEKL. The CDR3 loop reads CASSQPPGLPRDGYTF. The DNA of the CDR3 is TGCGCCAGCAGCCAACCTCCGGGACTCCCTCGAGATGGCTACACCTTC.

This chain links TRBV14 with TRBJ1-4; 9 bases agree with TRBD1. Germline lookup yields CDR1 SGHDN and CDR2 FVKESK. CDR3 length: 17 amino acids. V trimming: 4 bases; J trimming: 4 bases; junction bases outside the gene matches: 10. The CDR3 here is CASSPLVGQGSNEKLFF. DNA for the CDR3: TGTGCCAGCAGCCCCTTAGTCGGACAGGGGAGTAATGAAAAACTGTTTTTT.

The chain links TRBV9 to TRBJ2-1; 9 nucleotides line up with TRBD1. V shed 2 bases and J 6 bases; nucleotides not matched to a gene: 6. Germline assignment: CDR1 SGDLS and CDR2 YYNGEE. The CDR3 runs to 15 residues. The CDR3 DNA follows: TGTGCCAGCAGCGTCCGGGACAGGGTTTTCAATGAGCAGTTCTTC. This translates into CASSVRDRVFNEQFF. The full variable domain, with the rest looked up from reference TRBV9 and TRBJ2-1, is DSGVTQTPKHLITATGQRVTLRCSPRSGDLSVYWYQQSLDQGLQFLIQYYNGEERAKGNILERFSAQQFPDLHSELNLSSLELGDSALYFCASSVRDRVFNEQFFGPGTRLTVL.

The chain couples TRBV18 to TRBJ2-2, with D unresolved. V lost 0 bases, J lost 1 base, and 12 bases lay in between. The CDR3 extends over 17 amino acids. Germline CDR1 is KGHSH and CDR2 is LQKENI. The CDR3: CASSPPSQSLNTGELFF. CDR3 DNA sequence: TGTGCCAGCTCACCACCCTCCCAGTCTTTGAACACCGGGGAGCTGTTTTTT.

This clone appeared a few times. V gene TRBV5-1 combines with J gene TRBJ2-7; 10 bases are shared with TRBD2. This CDR3 region has 15 residues. J was trimmed by 2 bases and V by 0 bases; bases with no gene match: 2. The V gene's germline CDR1 is SGHRS and CDR2 YFSETQ. Written as DNA, the CDR3 is TGCGCCAGCAGCTTGGGACTAGCGGGCCCCTACGAGCAGTACTTC. It is translated as CASSLGLAGPYEQYF.

The rearrangement uses TRBV15 and TRBJ1-5, with TRBD1 as a possible D gene (5 bases). Trimming stripped 1 base from V and 1 base from J, with 11 bases between. Germline CDR1 LNHNV, CDR2 YYDKDF (reference sequence). This CDR3 is built from 16 residues. The CDR3 DNA reads TGTGCCACCAGCAGAGTAGGAGGGGACAGCAATCAGCCCCAGCATTTT. Translated: CATSRVGGDSNQPQHF.

This clone was picked up a small number of times. This chain joins TRBV7-9 and TRBJ2-1, with 14 nucleotides matching TRBD2. CDR3 length: 15 residues. Per germline, CDR1 SEHNR and CDR2 FQNEAQ (reference sequence). Losses at the gene ends were 5 bases for V and 7 bases for J; bases not matched to a gene: 4. CDR3 nucleotides: TGTGCCAGCAGCGTGGGACTAGCGGGAGCGAATGAGCAGTTCTTC. As protein: CASSVGLAGANEQFF.

The table lists this clone with a few counts. The V gene is TRBV5-1, the J gene TRBJ2-5, with 7 bases that match TRBD2. V shed 5 bases and J 5 bases; nucleotides not matched to a gene: 6. Germline assignment: CDR1 SGHRS and CDR2 YFSETQ. The CDR3 sequence is 13 residues long. CDR3 sequence: CASRASGPETQYF. CDR3 DNA: TGCGCCAGCAGAGCTAGCGGCCCGGAGACCCAGTACTTC. The full variable domain, in which reference TRBV5-1 and TRBJ2-5 provide the parts outside the CDR3, is KAGVTQTPRYLIKTRGQQVTLSCSPISGHRSVSWYQQTPGQGLQFLFEYFSETQRNKGNFPGRFSGRQFSNSRSEMNVSTLELGDSALYLCASRASGPETQYFGPGTRLLVL.

V is TRBV6-6 and J is TRBJ2-5, with 11 bases matching TRBD2. Looked up from germline, CDR1 is MNHNY and CDR2 is SVGAGI (reference sequence). The length of the CDR3 is 15 residues. V shed 6 bases and J 5 bases; nucleotides not matched to a gene: 8. CDR3 loop: CASRSSGRSEETQYF. The DNA for the CDR3 is TGTGCCAGCAGGTCTAGCGGGAGGTCTGAGGAGACCCAGTACTTC.

In its sample, this clone was seen a few times. The genes are TRBV4-1 and TRBJ2-7; 7 bases are a match to TRBD2. CDR3 size: 15 residues. CDR1 and CDR2 from the germline V gene are MGHRA and YSYEKL. Germline trimming cut 4 bases from V and 5 bases from J; bases unmatched to any gene: 11. The DNA for the CDR3 is TGCGCCAGCAGCCCCTTCGGGGAGGGCAAACACGAGCAGTACTTC. Protein product: CASSPFGEGKHEQYF.

This clone was detected a few times. This chain uses TRBV5-4 with TRBJ2-7; 11 bases line up with TRBD2. J lost 7 bases, V lost 1 base, and 13 bases had no gene match. The CDR3 spans 17 residues. Germline values: CDR1 SGHNT, CDR2 YYREEE (reference sequence). The CDR3 region has the DNA TGTGCCAGCAGCTTGACTAGCGGGAGATGGGGCTTGAGGGAGCAGTACTTC. Its protein product is CASSLTSGRWGLREQYF.

A few counts support this clone. This sequence joins TRBV7-9 and TRBJ2-3; 12 bases line up with TRBD2. The ends lost 4 bases at V and 4 bases at J; junction bases unmatched: 9. CDR3 length: 17 amino acids. CDR1 is SEHNR, CDR2 FQNEAQ, per germline (reference sequence). In DNA, the CDR3 is TGTGCCAGCAGCTCGACTTGGACTAGCGGGAACGCAGATACGCAGTATTTT. Its protein is CASSSTWTSGNADTQYF.

On this clone: Additional DNA sequences in this sample encode the identical CDR3. The chain couples TRBV9 to TRBJ2-5; 13 bases are a match to TRBD2. Per the germline V gene, CDR1 is SGDLS and CDR2 is YYNGEE. V dropped 2 bases and J dropped 5; count of bases not matched to a gene: 3. The CDR3 totals 15 residues. DNA of the CDR3: TGTGCCAGCAGCGTTGGACTAGCGGGAGTGGAGACCCAGTACTTC. Translation gives CASSVGLAGVETQYF.

This clone was found a few times. The chain couples TRBV4-2 to TRBJ2-2, with no clear D. The CDR3 is 17 residues long. Germline V gives CDR1 LGHNA, CDR2 YNFKEQ. V lost 4 bases, J lost 1 base, and 16 bases lay in between. CDR3 region: CASSREFGARNTGELFF. CDR3 DNA sequence: TGTGCCAGCAGCCGAGAATTCGGAGCGCGGAACACCGGGGAGCTGTTTTTT.

The V gene is TRBV29-1, the J gene TRBJ2-5, with a weak D call TRBD2 (6 bases). Germline V CDR1 and CDR2: SQVTM, ANQGSEA. The CDR3 is 12 residues long. The germline V and J ends were trimmed by 5 bases and 11 bases, with 18 bases remaining between them. The CDR3 here is CSVTRGPGEQYF. The CDR3 DNA sequence: TGCAGCGTTACCCGGGGTCCGGGGGAGCAGTACTTC.

This clone has only a few counts. The chain uses TRBV30 and TRBJ2-7, with D hard to call. V was shortened by 0 bases and J by 6 bases, with 9 bases between the two germline ends. CDR1 and CDR2 (germline): GTSNPN, SVGIG (reference sequence). The CDR3 sequence is 12 residues long. CDR3 nucleotide sequence: TGTGCCTGGAGTGTAGACTCCGGCGAGCAGTACTTC. Protein: CAWSVDSGEQYF.